The T cell receptor (beta chain) described here comes from a study of cytomegalovirus exposure and HLA in healthy donors (dated by TCRdb to 2017 to 2019). The study in broad terms: An earlier analysis of several hundred of the donors reported about 290 Gb of sequence data and roughly 110 million unique TCR beta sequences from about 179 million T cells. Genome-wide SNP genotypes for about 65% of the roughly 670 donors were used in a later genetic analysis, which treated that subset as a discovery cohort. Every discovery cohort repertoire had been produced on one sequencing platform. Typing coverage varied by locus: roughly 629-630 donors for A, B, C, DRB1 and DQB1; approximately 560 for DQA1; 606 for DPA1; more than 450 for DPB1. Donor age, sex, ethnicity and CMV serostatus were compiled together with the repertoire data. On average, around 240,000 unique TCR beta nucleotide sequences were sequenced per donor among a few hundred genotyped donors of the cohort, with roughly 18% of those sequences being non-productive. Using immunosequencing, the study profiled T cell repertoires from 550 to 750 subjects and related those repertoires to cytomegalovirus serostatus. Because of strong linkage in the cohort, five DR-DQ haplotypes were treated as single units for association and clustering. Rather than drawing on any new phenotypic data, the later analysis identified candidate immune exposures from TCR beta sequences and the way those sequences occurred across donors. In a later analysis, previously published TCR beta repertoires from about 640 donors were re-analyzed and high-resolution HLA genotyping was added so that TCR occurrence patterns could be studied. To decide whether each TCR beta V gene segment behaved as functional or pseudogenic, an earlier analysis of 587 of the donors relied on high-throughput TCR beta sequencing. The study combined high-throughput TCR immunosequencing, statistical association of individual TCRs with disease status, and machine learning to predict cytomegalovirus infection status. The study was designed to test whether signatures of past pathogen exposure could be identified by cataloging public T cell receptors. In addition to the first cohort of 666 subjects, a separate validation cohort of under 150 different subjects was used. Among the roughly 370 genotyped donors, around 79% belonged to the genetic ancestry cluster associated with self-reported Caucasian donors. HLA typing covered class I and class II loci at four-digit resolution. About 300 gigabases of sequencing data and approximately 85 million unique TCR sequences were included in an early release covering several hundred HLA-typed donors. The full study reports these points: It was suggested by the authors that the approach could potentially be generalized to other disease states and immunological phenotypes. In both the original and validation cohorts, the classifier was reported to diagnose cytomegalovirus status with high specificity and sensitivity. In the study, around 160 TCR beta chains were listed as associated with cytomegalovirus. For the cohort, immune exposure information was limited to CMV serostatus. In a later analysis, HLA-associated TCR beta chains were found to be more clonally expanded and to have lower generation probabilities than equally common non-associated chains. Broadly in line with IMGT annotations, most TCR beta V segments showed up in productive rearrangements about 90% or about 30% of the time in an earlier analysis of about 500 of the donors. Because HLA typing was missing for some donors at each locus, association tests included only the typed subset. In a later analysis, TCR association rates were found to vary across HLA loci, with the most associated TCRs seen for DRB1 alleles and the fewest for HLA-C alleles. The earlier analysis of approximately 540 of the donors excluded fewer than 20 rarely observed V segments, including chromosome 9 orphons, because counts were too low. While some public TCRs were present in many individuals, most TCR sequences turned up only very rarely across donors. Only TCR beta chains were sequenced in this cohort, and the absence of alpha or paired-chain data limited detectable features. A later analysis reported that several top co-occurrence clusters appeared linked to parvovirus B19, influenza, CMV and Epstein-Barr virus. In vitro tests confirmed that a few of the cytomegalovirus-associated TCR beta chains recognize cytomegalovirus antigens. A later analysis associated 16,951 TCR beta sequences with specific HLA alleles at a false discovery rate of 0.05. The 87-base-pair reads could not distinguish some IMGT-functional V segments, including TRBV6-2 and TRBV6-3, so those segments were excluded. A group of highly shared sequence variants was considered likely to be a technical artifact of the sequencing pipeline. A further reported finding was that TCR beta sequences accurately predicted the HLA-A and HLA-B alleles for most subjects in the first cohort. A later analysis found that most CMV-associated TCR beta chains appeared HLA-restricted, with HLA associations seemingly driven largely by CMV exposure. An association between a missense DCLRE1C variant and V-gene and J-gene trimming of TCR beta chains was found in a later genetic analysis and replicated in an independent cohort. Assigning TCR associations to individual alleles was difficult when HLA alleles, especially DR and DQ, strongly co-occurred. A later genetic analysis reported fewer N-insertions in productive TCRs among donors in an Asian-associated ancestry cluster than the roughly 690-donor mean. Correlated functional status among segregating V segments might be attributable to linkage disequilibrium, but an unknown experimental factor could not be ruled out. The presence/absence analyses assumed that sequencing depth was roughly uniform across donors, and that assumption may not be true.

From the cysteine up to the phenylalanine, the CDR3 has a length of 15 residues. The CDR3 DNA has 45 bases and is translated from base 1. From a lookup of the germline V gene, CDR1 and CDR2 are LGHNA and YSLEER. Deletion took 0 bases off V and 1 base off J, with a span of 9 bases between the germline ends. The cohort consisted of more than 650 healthy bone marrow donors. At the time of sampling, all cohort members were nominally healthy, though unrecorded immune exposures were likely present. The donor tested CMV seropositive and was one of the 289 seropositive cohort members. Every donor gave a peripheral blood sample, and the peripheral blood mononuclear cells from that sample were used for TCR beta sequencing. The Qiagen DNeasy Blood Extraction Kit was used to extract genomic DNA from the blood cell samples. This clone was observed a handful of times. Its antigen remains undetermined. Per-nucleotide qualities are absent, and no much larger clonotype sits a single base away.

The library relied on the immunoSEQ multiplex PCR assay. A mixture of 60 forward primers for TCR Vbeta segments and 13 reverse primers for TCR Jbeta segments was used in the multiplex PCR. The CDR3 region of rearranged TCR beta genes was amplified from genomic DNA with a multiplex PCR assay. On the Illumina HiSeq System, the amplified TCR beta libraries were sequenced as 87-base-pair reads. The original pipeline was this. Across the roughly 700 repertoires, a later analysis counted tens of millions of unique TCR beta chains, approximately 10 million of which were shared by at least two donors. Raw reads were error-corrected and collapsed into unique sequences by a nearest-neighbor algorithm in which closely related sequences were merged to remove PCR and sequencing errors. CDR3 sequences were aligned to IMGT reference sequences to assign V, D and J gene segments. For a sequence to be retained, a match of at least six nucleotides to both a V gene segment and a J gene segment was required. A rearrangement counted as productive if the CDR3 had no stop codons and remained in frame with V and J, and every other rearrangement counted as non-productive. CDR3 was defined according to IMGT convention as the region running from the second conserved V-encoded cysteine to the conserved J-encoded phenylalanine. The earlier analysis of about 530 of the donors excluded any sequence lacking an unambiguous match to a single V gene segment. An earlier analysis of a few hundred of the donors called V segments functional above 56.7% productive rearrangements and segregating when the between-donor standard deviation exceeded 5%. A statistical classification framework was built for diagnosing cytomegalovirus status from the catalog of TCR beta chain sequences. In a later analysis, V and J genes were assigned by comparing TCR nucleotide sequences against IMGT/GENE-DB human TR gene sequences. The TCRdist pipeline was used in a later analysis to assign CDR3 sequences and most-parsimonious VDJ recombination scenarios. In a later analysis, each TCR beta chain was defined by its CDR3 amino acid sequence together with its V-gene family, and reads lacking a unique V-gene family were excluded. To address suspected cross-contamination and a sequencing artifact, a later analysis removed 550 to 750 highly shared, low-generation-probability nucleotide sequences. In a later analysis, a clonal expansion index was calculated for each public chain from normalized within-repertoire ranks of inferred template counts. In a later analysis, generation probabilities were computed with a VDJ recombination model fitted to out-of-frame rearrangements, and the resulting probabilities were checked against IGoR. A later analysis scored TCR-TCR, TCR-HLA and TCR-CMV co-occurrence with hypergeometric tests, applying a repertoire-size bias correction to TCR pairs. In a later analysis, false discovery rates were estimated by permuting HLA or CMV assignments 20 times. In a later analysis, co-occurring TCRs were grouped using DBSCAN, with TCRdist sequence similarity added in when clustering inside HLA-allele-positive subsets. Repertoires with fewer than 30,000 or more than 120,000 public chains, plus five repertoires with anomalous nucleotide sharing, were excluded from co-occurrence clustering. TCRdb retrieved this table from immuneACCESS and kept in-frame rearrangements only. Not all clones are present; in checked studies, unresolved V genes account for under half, and no reason is known for the remainder. The DNA gave D and trimming, while V, J and clone size come from that table. This sample comprises about 160,000 clones, roughly 78% of them detected only once. The ten largest clones take up around 7% of the sample.

The rearrangement combines TRBV4-3 with TRBJ1-1; no D segment can be confidently identified. Sequencing was done on a sample of PBMCs. The receptor comes from a man aged 35 to 55 in good health and CMV-seropositive. The CDR3 region reads CASSQEAASNTEAFF. The nucleotide sequence reads TGCGCCAGCAGCCAAGAGGCGGCCTCGAACACTGAAGCTTTCTTT.